The sample holds many counts of the clone carrying this T cell receptor beta chain. The V and J ends lost 2 bases and 1 base respectively, with 5 bases between them. Per germline, CDR1 SQVTM and CDR2 ANQGSEA. The CDR3 runs 12 residues. This sample stems from a study of T cells after yellow fever vaccination. TCRdb re-called the 5' RACE reads with MiXCR, one entry per CDR3 protein. The table has about 240,000 distinct CDR3 sequences, 6.9% seen once. This receptor was taken from a man in his thirties or forties who received the YFV17D yellow fever vaccine. The chain couples TRBV29-1 to TRBJ1-2; D unclear. This specimen consisted of CD4+ T cells sorted from PBMCs, obtained 15 days after the yellow fever booster vaccination. Written as DNA, the CDR3 is TGCAGCGTTGAACGGGGTAACTATGGCTACACCTTC. It yields the protein CSVERGNYGYTF.